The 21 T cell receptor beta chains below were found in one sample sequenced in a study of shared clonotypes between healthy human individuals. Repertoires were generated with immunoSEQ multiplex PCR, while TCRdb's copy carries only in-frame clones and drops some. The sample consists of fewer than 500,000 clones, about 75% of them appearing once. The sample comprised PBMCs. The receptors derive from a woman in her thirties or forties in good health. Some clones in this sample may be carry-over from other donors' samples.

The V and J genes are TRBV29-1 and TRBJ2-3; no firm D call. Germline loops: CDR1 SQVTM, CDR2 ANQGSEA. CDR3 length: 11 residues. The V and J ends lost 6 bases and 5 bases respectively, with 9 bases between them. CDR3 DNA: TGCAGCGTCATGTTCGGAGATACGCAGTATTTT. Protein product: CSVMFGDTQYF.

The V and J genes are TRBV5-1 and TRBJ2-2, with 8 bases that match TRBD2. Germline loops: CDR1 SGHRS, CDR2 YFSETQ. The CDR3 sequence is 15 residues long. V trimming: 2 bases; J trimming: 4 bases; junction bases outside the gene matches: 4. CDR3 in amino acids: CASSLAGVGTGELFF. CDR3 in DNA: TGCGCCAGCAGCTTAGCGGGAGTAGGCACCGGGGAGCTGTTTTTT.

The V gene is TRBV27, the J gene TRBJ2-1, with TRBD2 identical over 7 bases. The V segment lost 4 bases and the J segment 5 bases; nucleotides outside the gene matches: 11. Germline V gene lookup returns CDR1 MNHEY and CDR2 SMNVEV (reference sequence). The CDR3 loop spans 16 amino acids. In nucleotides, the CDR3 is TGTGCCAGCAGTTCCTCGGGCGGGAGTGTCCACAATGAGCAGTTCTTC. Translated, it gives CASSSSGGSVHNEQFF.

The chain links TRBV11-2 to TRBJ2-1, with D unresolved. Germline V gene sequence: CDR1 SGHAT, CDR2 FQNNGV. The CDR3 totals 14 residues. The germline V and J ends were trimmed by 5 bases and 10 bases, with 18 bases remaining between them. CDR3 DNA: TGTGCCAGCAGCCCCGAAAGGGTGGCCCGCGAGCAGTTCTTC. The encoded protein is CASSPERVAREQFF.

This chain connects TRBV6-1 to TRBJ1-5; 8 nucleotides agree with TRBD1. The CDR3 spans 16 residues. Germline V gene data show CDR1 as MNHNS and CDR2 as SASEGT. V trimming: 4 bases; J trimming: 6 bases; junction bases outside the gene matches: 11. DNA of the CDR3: TGTGCCAGCAGTGCCCCTGGCAGGGGGCTGAGTCAGCCCCAGCATTTT. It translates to CASSAPGRGLSQPQHF.

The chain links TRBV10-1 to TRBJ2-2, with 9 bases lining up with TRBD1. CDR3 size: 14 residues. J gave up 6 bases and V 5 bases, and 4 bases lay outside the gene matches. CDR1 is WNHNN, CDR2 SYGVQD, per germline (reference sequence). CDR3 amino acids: CASSRQGDSGELFF. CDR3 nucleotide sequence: TGCGCCAGCAGTCGACAGGGGGATTCCGGGGAGCTGTTTTTT.

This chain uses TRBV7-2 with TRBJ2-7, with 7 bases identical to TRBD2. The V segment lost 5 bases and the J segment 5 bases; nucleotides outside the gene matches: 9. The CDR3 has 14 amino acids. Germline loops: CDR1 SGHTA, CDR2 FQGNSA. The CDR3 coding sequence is TGTGCCAGCAGCCCCTCGCGGACTAGTAACGAGCAGTACTTC. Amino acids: CASSPSRTSNEQYF.

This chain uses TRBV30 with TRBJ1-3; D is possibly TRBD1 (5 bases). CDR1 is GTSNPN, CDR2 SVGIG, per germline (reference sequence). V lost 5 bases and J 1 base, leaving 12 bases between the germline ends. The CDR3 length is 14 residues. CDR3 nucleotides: TGTGCCTGGGGGGGGTATAATTCTGGAAACACCATATATTTT. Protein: CAWGGYNSGNTIYF.

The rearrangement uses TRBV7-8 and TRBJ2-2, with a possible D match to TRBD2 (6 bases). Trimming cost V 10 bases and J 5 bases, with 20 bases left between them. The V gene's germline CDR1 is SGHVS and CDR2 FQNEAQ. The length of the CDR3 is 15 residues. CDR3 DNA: TGTGCCACCGGTGGGGACGGGAGAAGAACCGGGGAGCTGTTTTTT. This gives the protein CATGGDGRRTGELFF.

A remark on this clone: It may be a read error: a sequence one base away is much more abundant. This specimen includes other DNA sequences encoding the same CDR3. The CDR3 sequence is CASSPIQRGEQFF. CDR3 in DNA: TGCGCCAGCAGCCCGATCCAGCGTGGGGAGCAGTTCTTC. V usage is TRBV7-2 and J usage is TRBJ2-1, with unresolved D. The CDR3 extends over 13 amino acids. Germline V gene data show CDR1 as SGHTA and CDR2 as FQGNSA.

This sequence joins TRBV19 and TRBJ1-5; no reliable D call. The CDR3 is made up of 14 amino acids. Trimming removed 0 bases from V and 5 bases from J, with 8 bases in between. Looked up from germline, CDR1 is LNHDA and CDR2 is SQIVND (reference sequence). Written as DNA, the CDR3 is TGTGCCAGTAGTATAGAGGGTATCTATCAGCCCCAGCATTTT. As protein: CASSIEGIYQPQHF.

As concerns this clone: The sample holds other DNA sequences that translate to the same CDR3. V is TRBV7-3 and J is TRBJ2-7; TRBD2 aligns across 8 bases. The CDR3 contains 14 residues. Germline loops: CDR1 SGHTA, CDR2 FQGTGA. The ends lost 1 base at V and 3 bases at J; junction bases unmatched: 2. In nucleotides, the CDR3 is TGTGCCAGCAGCTTAAACAGCGGGAGCTACGAGCAGTACTTC. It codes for CASSLNSGSYEQYF.

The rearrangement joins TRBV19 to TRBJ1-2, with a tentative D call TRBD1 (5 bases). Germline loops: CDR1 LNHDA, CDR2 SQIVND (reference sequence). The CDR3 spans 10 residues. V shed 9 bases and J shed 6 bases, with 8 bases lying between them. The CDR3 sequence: CARTANGYTF. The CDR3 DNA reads TGTGCCAGGACAGCCAATGGCTACACCTTC.

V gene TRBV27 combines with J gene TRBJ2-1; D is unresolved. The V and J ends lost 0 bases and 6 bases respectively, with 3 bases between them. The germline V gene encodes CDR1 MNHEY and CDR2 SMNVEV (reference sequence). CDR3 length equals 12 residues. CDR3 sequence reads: CASSLSGNEQFF. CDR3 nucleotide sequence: TGTGCCAGCAGTTTATCAGGCAATGAGCAGTTCTTC.

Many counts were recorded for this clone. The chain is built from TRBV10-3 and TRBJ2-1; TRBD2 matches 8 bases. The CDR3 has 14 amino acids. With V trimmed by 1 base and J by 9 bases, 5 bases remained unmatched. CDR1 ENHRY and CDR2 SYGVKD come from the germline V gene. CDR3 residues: CAISEFSGKVEQFF. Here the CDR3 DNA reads TGTGCCATCAGTGAGTTTAGCGGGAAGGTTGAGCAGTTCTTC.

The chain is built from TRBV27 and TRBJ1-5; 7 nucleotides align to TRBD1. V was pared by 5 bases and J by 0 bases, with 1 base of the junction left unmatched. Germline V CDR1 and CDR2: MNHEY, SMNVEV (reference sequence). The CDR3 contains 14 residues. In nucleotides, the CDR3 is TGTGCCAGCAGTCGACAGGGTAGCAATCAGCCCCAGCATTTT. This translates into CASSRQGSNQPQHF.

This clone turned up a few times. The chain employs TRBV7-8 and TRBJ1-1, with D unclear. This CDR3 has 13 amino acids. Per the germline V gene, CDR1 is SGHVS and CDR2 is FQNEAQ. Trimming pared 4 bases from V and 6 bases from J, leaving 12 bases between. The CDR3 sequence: CASSSTADAEAFF. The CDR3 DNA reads TGTGCCAGCAGCTCAACAGCGGACGCTGAAGCTTTCTTT.

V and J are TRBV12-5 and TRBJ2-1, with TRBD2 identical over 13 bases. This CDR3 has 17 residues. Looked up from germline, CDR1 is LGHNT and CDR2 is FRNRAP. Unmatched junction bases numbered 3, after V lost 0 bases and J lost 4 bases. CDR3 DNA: TGTGCTAGTGGTTTGGTCAGGACTAGCGGGGGTTACAATGAGCAGTTCTTC. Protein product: CASGLVRTSGGYNEQFF.

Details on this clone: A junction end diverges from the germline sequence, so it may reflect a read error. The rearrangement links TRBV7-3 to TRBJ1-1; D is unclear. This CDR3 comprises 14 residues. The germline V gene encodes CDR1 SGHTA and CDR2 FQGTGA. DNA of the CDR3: TGTGCCAGCAGGGCGCAGCCGACGAACCCTGAAGCTTTCTTT. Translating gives CASRAQPTNPEAFF.

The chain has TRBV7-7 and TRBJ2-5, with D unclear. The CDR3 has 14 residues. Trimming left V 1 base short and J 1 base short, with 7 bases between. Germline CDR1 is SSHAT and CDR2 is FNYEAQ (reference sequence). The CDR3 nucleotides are TGTGCCAGCAGCTTAGGACATACCCAAGAGACCCAGTACTTC. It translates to CASSLGHTQETQYF.

The CDR3 nucleotides are TGTGCCAGCAGCTTAGATCAGACCCAAGAGACCCAGTACTTC. Translating it yields CASSLDQTQETQYF. The chain has TRBV7-8 and TRBJ2-5; D is uncertain. CDR3 length: 14 residues. The germline CDR1 and CDR2 sequences are SGHVS and FQNEAQ. V lost 1 base to trimming and J lost 1 base, with 7 bases between them. Full variable domain (rest looked up from reference TRBV7-8 and TRBJ2-5): GAGVSQSPRYKVAKRGQDVALRCDPISGHVSLFWYQQALGQGPEFLTYFQNEAQLDKSGLPSDRFFAERPEGSVSTLKIQRTQQEDSAVYLCASSLDQTQETQYFGPGTRLLVL.